A single sample gave rise to the 31 T cell receptor beta chains below, sequenced in a study of neoadjuvant anti-PD-1 for oral cavity cancer. The sample's time point: after neoadjuvant nivolumab, at surgical resection. The method was immunoSEQ multiplex PCR; TCRdb's version includes in-frame clones alone and lacks a portion of them. The repertoire holds some 10,000 clones, with 55% to 65% as singletons. Sequenced material: tumor tissue, taken after nivolumab (anti-PD-1) treatment. The receptors come from a person aged 35 to 85 with oral cavity squamous cell carcinoma.

This clone was seen more than once but under ten times. The chain is built from TRBV6-1 and TRBJ1-2, with D perhaps TRBD1 (5 bases). The CDR3 is 15 amino acids. Germline CDR1 is MNHNS and CDR2 is SASEGT. V was clipped by 1 base and J by 4 bases, with 13 bases between them. For the CDR3, the DNA is TGTGCCAGCAGTGAAGTCCTCAGGGCCAGCTATGGCTACACCTTC. As protein: CASSEVLRASYGYTF.

The chain couples TRBV7-8 to TRBJ1-1, with no clear D. Trimming shortened V by 5 bases and J by 8 bases, and 18 bases separated the two germline ends. This CDR3 has 14 residues. From germline, CDR1 is SGHVS and CDR2 FQNEAQ. The CDR3 DNA reads as TGTGCCAGCAGCCCCCCTGGACCGGGTTCCGAAGCTTTCTTT. It specifies CASSPPGPGSEAFF.

CDR3 amino acids: CATSRDNGPLKQFF. CDR3 sequence (DNA): TGTGCCACCAGCAGAGATAATGGCCCCCTGAAGCAGTTCTTC. The chain recombines TRBV15 with TRBJ2-1, with D hard to call. Trimming took 0 bases from V and 11 from J, leaving 14 bases between them. Germline assignment: CDR1 LNHNV and CDR2 YYDKDF (reference sequence). This CDR3 region has 14 residues.

On this clone itself: A read error may produce the germline difference seen at one junction end. V usage is TRBV5-3 and J usage is TRBJ1-1; unclear D gene. TRBV5-3 is treated as an ORF (open reading frame) with a function not yet certain. The CDR3 runs to 12 residues. The CDR3 reads CASSLPSTEAFF. For the CDR3, the DNA is TGTGCCAGCAGCTTACCGTCCACTGAAGCTTTCTTT.

The V call is TRBV11-2, the J call TRBJ2-3; weak D call: TRBD2 (5 bases). V was shortened by 3 bases and J by 1 base, with 11 bases between the two germline ends. The length of the CDR3 is 15 residues. CDR1 and CDR2 (germline): SGHAT, FQNNGV. CDR3 loop: CASSFQAERTDTQYF. The CDR3 DNA is TGTGCCAGCAGCTTCCAAGCGGAACGCACAGATACGCAGTATTTT.

The chain carries TRBV27 and TRBJ2-1, with 12 bases matching TRBD2. Losses at the gene ends were 9 bases for V and 1 base for J; bases not matched to a gene: 10. There are 17 residues in the CDR3. The germline V gene encodes CDR1 MNHEY and CDR2 SMNVEV (reference sequence). CDR3 sequence reads: CASHGLAGGRSYNEQFF. The CDR3 DNA reads as TGTGCCAGTCACGGCCTAGCGGGGGGGCGGTCCTACAATGAGCAGTTCTTC.

The chain recombines TRBV6-6 with TRBJ1-1; D perhaps matches TRBD1 (5 bases). Trimming stripped 6 bases from V and 4 bases from J, with 15 bases between. The CDR3 runs 14 residues. Germline V CDR1 and CDR2: MNHNY, SVGAGI (reference sequence). CDR3 protein: CASSRREGVTEAFF. CDR3 in DNA: TGTGCCAGCAGCCGCAGGGAAGGGGTCACTGAAGCTTTCTTT.

The chain couples TRBV6-1 to TRBJ1-3; D call uncertain. This CDR3 spans 14 amino acids. Germline CDR1 is MNHNS and CDR2 is SASEGT. Trimming left V 10 bases short and J 4 bases short, with 17 bases between. The CDR3 sequence is CATRETRLGNTIYF. The CDR3 DNA reads as TGTGCCACCCGTGAGACCCGGCTCGGAAACACCATATATTTT.

This clone was found once. This rearrangement joins TRBV27 to TRBJ2-7, with 7 positions matching TRBD2. The CDR3 contains 14 residues. V shed 0 bases and J 7 bases; nucleotides not matched to a gene: 6. CDR1 is MNHEY, CDR2 SMNVEV, per germline (reference sequence). The CDR3: CASSLSRLAKEQYF. In nucleotides, the CDR3 is TGTGCCAGCAGTTTATCGCGACTAGCTAAGGAGCAGTACTTC.

In this sample, this clone turned up a few times. CDR3 sequence: CASSETGGGTEAFF. The CDR3 coding sequence is TGCGCCAGCAGTGAGACAGGGGGCGGTACTGAAGCTTTCTTT. The V and J genes are TRBV10-1 and TRBJ1-1; 9 bases are a match to TRBD1. CDR1 is WNHNN and CDR2 is SYGVQD in the germline V gene (reference sequence). The V segment lost 2 bases and the J segment 5 bases; nucleotides outside the gene matches: 3. This CDR3 has 14 residues.

In nucleotides, the CDR3 is TGTGCCACCAGCAGAGCAGGGTTGAACACTGAAGCTTTCTTT. Translating it yields CATSRAGLNTEAFF. This chain connects TRBV15 to TRBJ1-1; tentative D call: TRBD1 (5 bases). This CDR3 has 14 residues. CDR1 is LNHNV, CDR2 YYDKDF, per germline (reference sequence). Trimming took off 1 base at V and 0 bases at J, with 6 bases between the two ends.

This clone was counted a single time. The chain recombines TRBV6-1 with TRBJ2-7; 7 bases fit TRBD1. Germline lookup yields CDR1 MNHNS and CDR2 SASEGT. V was pared by 6 bases and J by 3 bases, with 8 bases of the junction left unmatched. The CDR3 totals 14 residues. The CDR3 is CASRLQTGFYEQYF. In DNA, the CDR3 is TGTGCCAGCAGACTACAGACAGGGTTCTACGAGCAGTACTTC.

The genes are TRBV6-5 and TRBJ2-1; 11 nucleotides agree with TRBD2. Looked up from germline, CDR1 is MNHEY and CDR2 is SVGAGI. This CDR3 is built from 15 residues. The V and J ends lost 5 bases and 1 base, in that order; junction bases with no gene match: 1. The CDR3 coding sequence is TGTGCCAGCAGTCCTAGCGGGGGGTCCTACAATGAGCAGTTCTTC. Its protein is CASSPSGGSYNEQFF.

The chain couples TRBV12-5 to TRBJ2-7, with 7 positions matching TRBD1. The V and J ends lost 5 bases and 3 bases, in that order; junction bases with no gene match: 10. Looked up from germline, CDR1 is LGHNT and CDR2 is FRNRAP. The CDR3 spans 15 residues. The DNA for the CDR3 is TGTGCTAGTGGTCCCAGCCGGGACAGTGACTACGAGCAGTACTTC. Its translation is CASGPSRDSDYEQYF.

This clone was recorded a few times. The rearrangement links TRBV28 to TRBJ1-6; D gene unclear. Trimming stripped 7 bases from V and 11 bases from J, with 12 bases between. Germline V gene sequence: CDR1 MDHEN, CDR2 SYDVKM. The CDR3 consists of 12 residues. The CDR3 region is CASNLLRAPLHF. The CDR3 nucleotides are TGTGCCAGCAACCTACTTCGGGCACCCCTCCACTTT.

There are a few counts of this clone. The DNA of the CDR3 is TGCGCCAGCAGCCCTCGTCTAGCGGGAGTTCGCACAGATACGCAGTATTTT. It yields the protein CASSPRLAGVRTDTQYF. This sequence joins TRBV5-1 and TRBJ2-3; 10 bases line up with TRBD2. The CDR3 extends over 17 amino acids. Trimming cost V 4 bases and J 1 base; bases outside gene matches: 9. Germline V gene sequence: CDR1 SGHRS, CDR2 YFSETQ.

This clone has only a few counts. The CDR3 region has the DNA TGCGCCAGCAGCTCCGCAAGCGGGCTCCTCTACGAGCAGTACTTC. Protein: CASSSASGLLYEQYF. This chain links TRBV5-1 with TRBJ2-7; D may be TRBD2 (6 bases). In germline, CDR1 is SGHRS, CDR2 YFSETQ. This CDR3 region has 15 residues. Trimming shortened V by 3 bases and J by 3 bases, and 16 bases separated the two germline ends.

This clone is large by share. The CDR3 loop reads CASSLAGDHTEAFF. CDR3 sequence (DNA): TGTGCCAGCAGCTTAGCGGGGGACCACACTGAAGCTTTCTTT. The chain carries TRBV7-9 and TRBJ1-1; a possible D gene is TRBD1 (5 bases). There are 14 residues in the CDR3. Trimming took off 0 bases at V and 3 bases at J, with 8 bases between the two ends. Germline-derived CDR1 and CDR2 are SEHNR and FQNEAQ (reference sequence). Full variable domain (remainder filled in from reference TRBV7-9 and TRBJ1-1): DTGVSQNPRHKITKRGQNVTFRCDPISEHNRLYWYRQTLGQGPEFLTYFQNEAQLEKSRLLSDRFSAERPKGSFSTLEIQRTEQGDSAMYLCASSLAGDHTEAFFGQGTRLTVV.

For the CDR3, the DNA is TGTGCCAGCAGTTCCCCCAACGGGAGCGGAAGAGATACGCAGTATTTT. Translating gives CASSSPNGSGRDTQYF. The chain couples TRBV28 to TRBJ2-3; tentatively, D is TRBD2 (6 bases). The CDR3 has 16 amino acids. Germline V lookup: CDR1 MDHEN, CDR2 SYDVKM. The ends were cut back, 4 bases at V and 5 bases at J, with 19 bases in the middle. Full variable domain (rest looked up from reference TRBV28 and TRBJ2-3): DVKVTQSSRYLVKRTGEKVFLECVQDMDHENMFWYRQDPGLGLRLIYFSYDVKMKEKGDIPEGYSVSREKKERFSLILESASTNQTSMYLCASSSPNGSGRDTQYFGPGTRLTVL.

The chain joins TRBV27 to TRBJ1-5; D is undetermined. The CDR3 length is 12 residues. Germline CDR1 and CDR2: MNHEY and SMNVEV (reference sequence). V was shortened by 4 bases and J by 6 bases, with 7 bases between the two germline ends. CDR3 protein: CASSSPSQPQHF. The CDR3 region has the DNA TGTGCCAGCAGTTCGCCCAGTCAGCCCCAGCATTTT.

The rearrangement joins TRBV14 to TRBJ1-2; 12 bases match TRBD1. There are 16 residues in the CDR3. Germline V gives CDR1 SGHDN, CDR2 FVKESK. V trimming: 1 base; J trimming: 6 bases; junction bases outside the gene matches: 6. The CDR3 loop reads CASSQVGQGARDGYTF. The CDR3, as DNA: TGTGCCAGCAGCCAAGTGGGACAGGGGGCGCGGGATGGCTACACCTTC.

The chain joins TRBV6-1 to TRBJ2-7; 7 bases match TRBD1. Trimming cost V 6 bases and J 0 bases; bases outside gene matches: 5. The CDR3 spans 14 residues. Germline V gene sequence: CDR1 MNHNS, CDR2 SASEGT. The CDR3 loop reads CASSRTGSSYEQYF. In nucleotides, the CDR3 is TGTGCCAGCAGCCGGACAGGCAGCTCCTACGAGCAGTACTTC.

This chain joins TRBV19 and TRBJ1-3; D unclear. The V and J ends lost 1 base and 1 base respectively, with 5 bases between them. The CDR3 contains 14 residues. CDR1 is LNHDA and CDR2 is SQIVND in the germline V gene (reference sequence). CDR3 DNA: TGTGCCAGTAGTATAGGAGCTTCTGGAAACACCATATATTTT. As protein: CASSIGASGNTIYF.

J is TRBJ1-5 and V is TRBV30; 7 nucleotides agree with TRBD1. CDR1 is GTSNPN and CDR2 is SVGIG in the germline V gene (reference sequence). V was pared by 1 base and J by 2 bases, with 2 bases of the junction left unmatched. This CDR3 region has 14 residues. CDR3 DNA sequence: TGTGCCTGGAGTGAGGGGACAGGCAATCAGCCCCAGCATTTT. Its protein product is CAWSEGTGNQPQHF. The whole variable domain, filled in from reference TRBV30 and TRBJ1-5, reads SQTIHQWPATLVQPVGSPLSLECTVEGTSNPNLYWYRQAAGRGLQLLFYSVGIGQISSEVPQNLSASRPQDRQFILSSKKLLLSDSGFYLCAWSEGTGNQPQHFGDGTRLSIL.

The chain has TRBV11-2 and TRBJ2-1; tentatively, D is TRBD1 (6 bases). The V gene lost 5 bases and the J gene lost 9 bases, with 14 bases spanning the gap. This CDR3 contains 13 residues. The V gene's germline CDR1 is SGHAT and CDR2 FQNNGV. CDR3 DNA: TGTGCCAGCAGCCAGACAGGTGGCGGTGAGCAGTTCTTC. This codes for CASSQTGGGEQFF.

For this clone: Germline is not matched at one junction end, which may reflect a read error. The chain combines TRBV7-9 with TRBJ1-1; 7 nucleotides line up with TRBD1. This CDR3 region has 14 residues. The germline CDR1 and CDR2 sequences are SEHNR and FQNEAQ (reference sequence). The CDR3 region is CASSIAQGGTEAFF. CDR3 bases: TGTGCCAGCAGCATAGCTCAGGGGGGCACTGAAGCTTTCTTT.

V usage is TRBV15 and J usage is TRBJ2-3, with 11 bases fitting TRBD2. Per the germline V gene, CDR1 is LNHNV and CDR2 is YYDKDF (reference sequence). V gave up 3 bases and J gave up 2 bases; unmatched junction bases: 1. The CDR3 spans 15 residues. CDR3 region: CATSRTSGDTDTQYF. In DNA form, the CDR3 reads TGTGCCACCAGCAGGACTAGCGGGGACACAGATACGCAGTATTTT.

The J gene is TRBJ1-6, the V gene TRBV5-4; 8 bases line up with TRBD1. CDR1 and CDR2 from the germline V gene are SGHNT and YYREEE (reference sequence). V was pared by 4 bases and J by 5 bases, with 5 bases of the junction left unmatched. CDR3 size: 15 residues. CDR3 region: CASSPPTGDNSPLHF. The CDR3, as DNA: TGTGCCAGCAGCCCGCCGACAGGGGATAATTCACCCCTCCACTTT. The full variable domain, completed using reference TRBV5-4 and TRBJ1-6, is ETGVTQSPTHLIKTRGQQVTLRCSSQSGHNTVSWYQQALGQGPQFIFQYYREEENGRGNFPPRFSGLQFPNYSSELNVNALELDDSALYLCASSPPTGDNSPLHFGNGTRLTVT.

The chain is built from TRBV15 and TRBJ1-5; TRBD1 is a possible D gene (6 bases). The CDR3 spans 16 residues. V lost 3 bases to trimming and J lost 2 bases, with 14 bases between them. The germline V gene has CDR1 LNHNV and CDR2 YYDKDF (reference sequence). The CDR3, as DNA: TGTGCCACCAGCAGGGGCGGGGGCGAGGGCAATCAGCCCCAGCATTTT. Its protein product is CATSRGGGEGNQPQHF.

A single count supports this clone. The chain joins TRBV28 to TRBJ1-5; 8 bases agree with TRBD1. The CDR3 consists of 15 residues. V lost 2 bases, J lost 7 bases, and 7 bases stayed unmatched. In germline, CDR1 is MDHEN, CDR2 SYDVKM. The CDR3 coding sequence is TGTGCCAGCAGTTTACCAGGGGGCGCAAACCAGCCCCAGCATTTT. This translates into CASSLPGGANQPQHF.

The chain uses TRBV6-5 and TRBJ2-7, with D possibly matching TRBD1 (7 bases). V was cut by 8 bases and J by 0 bases, with 11 bases left in between. This CDR3 is built from 13 residues. CDR1 is MNHEY, CDR2 SVGAGI, per germline. The CDR3 region has the DNA TGTGCCAGCGGGAGGACAGGCTCCTACGAGCAGTACTTC. Encoded protein: CASGRTGSYEQYF.